This TCR beta chain emerged from a study of early T cells in non-severe SARS-CoV-2 infection. This clonotype came up many times. TCRdb passed the 5' RACE reads through MiXCR, listing each CDR3 protein once. The sample lists 70,000 to 85,000 distinct CDR3 sequences; more than 4% were seen once. Trimming left V 3 bases short and J 8 bases short, with 13 bases between. CDR1 is WNHNN and CDR2 is SYGVQD in the germline V gene (reference sequence). This CDR3 has 13 residues. V and J are TRBV10-1 and TRBJ1-1; tentative D call: TRBD1 (5 bases). This receptor was obtained from an adult who was a healthcare worker with PCR-confirmed SARS-CoV-2 infection or an uninfected control (not recorded which). The source material was whole blood, sampled at baseline. DNA of the CDR3: TGCGCCAGCAGTGACAGGGAAGGCGCCGAAGCTTTCTTT. This sequence encodes CASSDREGAEAFF.